This TCR beta chain stems from a study of cytomegalovirus exposure and HLA in healthy donors. Note on this clone: Its cognate antigen is unknown.

Healthy bone marrow donors made up the cohort. Primers for the PCR totalled 60 Vbeta and 13 Jbeta. Using immunoSEQ multiplex PCR, the repertoire was profiled, and TCRdb retains in-frame clones only, with some absent. The table includes some 170,000 clones, 81% detected once. Study-wide results and caveats: Association of approximately 18,000 TCR beta sequences with HLA alleles was found at 0.05 false discovery rate in a later analysis. The study designated 150 to 200 TCR beta chains cytomegalovirus-associated.

The TCR was taken from a woman between 45 and 65 years old in good health and CMV-seronegative. Sequenced input: PBMCs.

CDR3 region: CASSQDTGWGGPDTQYF. As DNA, the CDR3 is TGCGCCAGCAGCCAAGATACGGGCTGGGGGGGCCCAGATACGCAGTATTTT. The rearrangement uses TRBV4-1 and TRBJ2-3, with D perhaps TRBD2 (7 bases). Germline V gene lookup returns CDR1 MGHRA and CDR2 YSYEKL. The V end was cut by 0 bases, the J end by 4 bases, with 17 bases between. The CDR3 has 17 amino acids.